This T cell receptor (beta chain) was sequenced during a study of graft-versus-host responses after intestinal transplantation. In the study overall: Every recipient underwent anti-thymocyte globulin induction, then tacrolimus and steroids for 3 to 4 years. The study, taken as a whole, reports: The presence of high graft-versus-host to host-versus-graft clonal ratios in allografts characterized patients with graft-donor T cell macrochimerism. Early post-transplant falls in HvG clones accompanied the peak levels of circulating GvH clones.

There are 15 residues in the CDR3. Germline loops: CDR1 SGHNT, CDR2 YYREEE (reference sequence). Unmatched junction bases numbered 3, after V lost 2 bases and J lost 4 bases. Sequenced by immunoSEQ multiplex PCR; TCRdb stores in-frame clones only, minus some. This table has some 8,700 clones, roughly 31% appearing once. The sequenced sample was alloreactive CD4+ T cells from a mixed lymphocyte reaction culture, obtained before intestinal transplant. Subset: CFSE-low proliferating T cells sorted from approximately 6-day pre-transplant mixed lymphocyte reaction (GvH or HvG direction). The clonotype was recovered from a human patient who received an intestinal transplant. This rearrangement joins TRBV5-4 to TRBJ2-2, with 9 bases matching TRBD2. As DNA, the CDR3 is TGTGCCAGCAGCTTTTTTAGCGGGAGCACCGGGGAGCTGTTTTTT. Translating gives CASSFFSGSTGELFF. Combining the CDR3 with reference TRBV5-4 and TRBJ2-2 gives the whole variable domain ETGVTQSPTHLIKTRGQQVTLRCSSQSGHNTVSWYQQALGQGPQFIFQYYREEENGRGNFPPRFSGLQFPNYSSELNVNALELDDSALYLCASSFFSGSTGELFFGEGSRLTVL.